This is a list of T cell receptor beta chains from one sample in a study of T-cell reconstitution after alpha-beta-depleted transplantation in children. MiXCR, run by TCRdb on the PCR reads, gives a single entry per CDR3 protein. Of almost 600,000 distinct CDR3 sequences in the sample, over 25% were seen once. The source material was PBMCs, sampled before TCRalphabeta/CD19-depleted stem cell transplant. The source is a boy under two years old with Wiskott-Aldrich syndrome, due to receive a stem cell transplant. The CDR3 runs from the conserved cysteine through the conserved F or W. The D gene is left open where the match is weak. Clone size, where shown, is once, few, many, or a class for clones that have expanded.

V: TRBV28
size: .
J: TRBJ2-1
D: .
CDR3: CATLNPTGNEQFF
DNA: TGTGCCACCCTAAACCCAACAGGCAATGAGCAGTTCTTC

V: TRBV29-1
size: few
J: TRBJ2-1
D: TRBD2
CDR3: CSVEGLAGDDEQFF
DNA: TGCAGCGTTGAAGGACTAGCGGGAGACGATGAGCAGTTCTTC

V: TRBV5-1
size: .
J: TRBJ2-3
D: .
CDR3: CASSLASRADTQYF
DNA: TGCGCCAGCAGCTTGGCATCTAGGGCAGATACGCAGTATTTT

V: TRBV2
size: .
J: TRBJ2-1
D: TRBD1
CDR3: CASRDRASEQFF
DNA: TGTGCCAGCCGGGACAGGGCGAGTGAGCAGTTCTTC

V: TRBV9
size: many
J: TRBJ2-2
D: TRBD1
CDR3: CASSLGQANTGELFF
DNA: TGTGCCAGCAGCCTGGGACAGGCGAACACCGGGGAGCTGTTTTTT

V: TRBV5-1
size: few
J: TRBJ2-7
D: .
CDR3: CASSAILASDEQYF
DNA: TGCGCCAGCAGCGCAATACTAGCATCCGACGAGCAGTACTTC

V: TRBV5-1
size: .
J: TRBJ2-5
D: TRBD2
CDR3: CASSPSGSRQTQYF
DNA: TGCGCCAGCAGCCCAAGCGGGAGCAGGCAGACCCAGTACTTC

V: TRBV18
size: .
J: TRBJ2-5
D: .
CDR3: CASSPPKETQYF
DNA: TGTGCCAGCTCACCACCCAAAGAGACCCAGTACTTC

V: TRBV10-3
size: few
J: TRBJ1-5
D: .
CDR3: CAISESTTRNQPQHF
DNA: TGTGCCATCAGTGAGTCAACAACACGCAATCAGCCCCAGCATTTT

V: TRBV20-1
size: few
J: TRBJ1-5
D: .
CDR3: CSARDLGRPGNQPQHF
DNA: TGCAGTGCTAGAGATCTGGGCAGGCCGGGCAATCAGCCCCAGCATTTT

V: TRBV28
size: once
J: TRBJ1-1
D: TRBD1
CDR3: CASREGQGADEAFF
DNA: TGTGCCAGCAGGGAGGGACAGGGGGCGGATGAAGCTTTCTTT

V: TRBV20-1
size: .
J: TRBJ2-1
D: TRBD1
CDR3: CSACRDRYYNEQFF
DNA: TGCAGTGCTTGCCGGGACAGATACTACAATGAGCAGTTCTTC

V: TRBV20-1
size: .
J: TRBJ2-5
D: .
CDR3: CSARDPLGSGETQYF
DNA: TGCAGTGCTAGAGATCCCTTAGGCAGCGGGGAGACCCAGTACTTC

V: TRBV4-2
size: once
J: TRBJ1-2
D: TRBD1
CDR3: CASSQDQATGLYGYTF
DNA: TGTGCCAGCAGCCAAGACCAAGCGACAGGGCTCTATGGCTACACCTTC

V: TRBV19
size: .
J: TRBJ1-5
D: .
CDR3: CASSWVGSNQPQHF
DNA: TGTGCCAGTAGTTGGGTCGGGTCCAATCAGCCCCAGCATTTT

V: TRBV6-2/TRBV6-3
size: .
J: TRBJ2-3
D: .
CDR3: CASSSPGSTDTQYF
DNA: TGTGCCAGCAGTTCCCCGGGGAGCACAGATACGCAGTATTTT

V: TRBV12-3/TRBV12-4
size: few
J: TRBJ2-5
D: .
CDR3: CASSYSRGRKETQYF
DNA: TGTGCCAGCAGTTACTCCCGGGGGCGTAAGGAGACCCAGTACTTC

V: TRBV24-1
size: .
J: TRBJ2-1
D: .
CDR3: CATSDLTRNEQFF
DNA: TGTGCCACCAGTGATTTGACCCGGAATGAGCAGTTCTTC

V: TRBV28
size: .
J: TRBJ2-7
D: .
CDR3: CASSEQVRLGGEQYF
DNA: TGTGCCAGCAGTGAGCAGGTTCGGCTAGGTGGCGAGCAGTACTTC

V: TRBV5-1
size: few
J: TRBJ2-1
D: TRBD2
CDR3: CASSSLTSGRAGEQFF
DNA: TGCGCCAGCAGCTCCTTGACTAGCGGGAGGGCCGGTGAGCAGTTCTTC

V: TRBV4-1
size: once
J: TRBJ2-3
D: TRBD2
CDR3: CASSPRLAGHEYTDTQYF
DNA: TGCGCCAGCAGCCCCCGACTAGCGGGACATGAATACACAGATACGCAGTATTTT

V: TRBV6-5
size: .
J: TRBJ2-1
D: .
CDR3: CASSYRERAYNEQFF
DNA: TGTGCCAGCAGTTATCGCGAGCGGGCGTACAATGAGCAGTTCTTC

V: TRBV6-6
size: few
J: TRBJ2-7
D: TRBD2
CDR3: CASSYGREGEQYF
DNA: TGTGCCAGCAGTTACGGCAGGGAGGGCGAGCAGTACTTC

V: TRBV4-1
size: .
J: TRBJ1-4
D: TRBD1
CDR3: CASSQGYPRTGSEKLFF
DNA: TGCGCCAGCAGCCAAGGTTACCCGAGGACAGGGAGCGAAAAACTGTTTTTT

V: TRBV20-1
size: .
J: TRBJ2-1
D: .
CDR3: CSAPPLESAHNEQFF
DNA: TGCAGTGCCCCCCCTCTGGAGAGCGCCCATAATGAGCAGTTCTTC